Listed below are T cell receptor beta chains from one sample, sequenced in a study of OX40 agonist ivuxolimab in advanced cancers. Produced via immunoSEQ multiplex PCR; TCRdb's table is partial and in-frame only. The sample lists 74,000 or so clones, roughly nine tenths occurring once. This specimen consisted of CD4+ or CD8+ T cells sorted from blood, obtained in a trial of the OX40 agonist ivuxolimab. The receptor source for this set is an adult with an advanced solid tumor such as melanoma, head and neck, liver or kidney cancer. Both conserved end residues are part of each CDR3. The order of the fields is J gene, clone size, D gene, V gene, CDR3 DNA, CDR3 protein. D genes are given only for firm matches. Rows may omit the clone size; those that give it use once, few, many or a size class.

j_call: TRBJ2-6
clone_size: NA
d_call: NA
v_call: TRBV6-5
cdr3_nt: TGTGCCAGCAGTTACTACGGCGGAGGGGCCAACGTCCTGACTTTC
cdr3_aa: CASSYYGGGANVLTF

j_call: TRBJ2-3
clone_size: NA
d_call: NA
v_call: TRBV5-1
cdr3_nt: TGCGCCAGCAGCTCATCCGGGACCGGAGGCGATACGCAGTATTTT
cdr3_aa: CASSSSGTGGDTQYF

j_call: TRBJ1-1
clone_size: NA
d_call: TRBD1
v_call: TRBV14
cdr3_nt: TGTGCCAGCAGCCAAGTATCTCTAAGGGACAGGGTGAACACTGAAGCTTTCTTT
cdr3_aa: CASSQVSLRDRVNTEAFF

j_call: TRBJ2-7
clone_size: NA
d_call: TRBD2
v_call: TRBV30
cdr3_nt: TGTGCCTGGAGGGCCGGGGAAGTAGCGGGAAGGTACGAGCAGTACTTC
cdr3_aa: CAWRAGEVAGRYEQYF

j_call: TRBJ1-4
clone_size: NA
d_call: NA
v_call: TRBV25-1
cdr3_nt: TGTGCCAGCAGTGGGGTGGCGGAGGGAAAACTGTTTTTT
cdr3_aa: CASSGVAEGKLFF

j_call: TRBJ1-4
clone_size: NA
d_call: TRBD1
v_call: TRBV10-3
cdr3_nt: TGTGCCATCAGTGACGACAGGGGGGGGAGTGAAAAACTGTTTTTT
cdr3_aa: CAISDDRGGSEKLFF

j_call: TRBJ1-4
clone_size: NA
d_call: NA
v_call: TRBV5-4
cdr3_nt: TGTGCCAGCAGCTCGGCTTTAGGTGAAAAACTGTTTTTT
cdr3_aa: CASSSALGEKLFF

j_call: TRBJ2-7
clone_size: NA
d_call: NA
v_call: TRBV7-9
cdr3_nt: TGTGCCAGCAGCGTCAGCTCCTACGAGCAGTACTTC
cdr3_aa: CASSVSSYEQYF

j_call: TRBJ2-4
clone_size: NA
d_call: TRBD1
v_call: TRBV5-1
cdr3_nt: TGCGCCAGCAGCTTAAGTTGGACAGGGGGCACCCAAAACATTCAGTACTTC
cdr3_aa: CASSLSWTGGTQNIQYF

j_call: TRBJ2-1
clone_size: NA
d_call: TRBD2
v_call: TRBV6-5
cdr3_nt: TGTGCCAGCAGCATACTAGCGGGGGTGGAGAATGAGCAGTTCTTC
cdr3_aa: CASSILAGVENEQFF

j_call: TRBJ1-2
clone_size: NA
d_call: NA
v_call: TRBV2
cdr3_nt: TGTGCCAGCATATTTGATTCCTATGGCTACACCTTC
cdr3_aa: CASIFDSYGYTF

j_call: TRBJ2-7
clone_size: NA
d_call: NA
v_call: TRBV4-3
cdr3_nt: TGCGCCAGCAGCCCTGCGGAGAGGGCCTACGAGCAGTACTTC
cdr3_aa: CASSPAERAYEQYF

j_call: TRBJ1-2
clone_size: NA
d_call: NA
v_call: TRBV7-2
cdr3_nt: TGTGCCAGCAGCCGTGCGGGGACGGATACCTCCGAATACACCTTC
cdr3_aa: CASSRAGTDTSEYTF

j_call: TRBJ2-7
clone_size: NA
d_call: TRBD1
v_call: TRBV5-1
cdr3_nt: TGCGCCAGCAGCAGAGGGGACAGGGGCTACGAGCAGTACTTC
cdr3_aa: CASSRGDRGYEQYF

j_call: TRBJ2-7
clone_size: NA
d_call: NA
v_call: TRBV11-2
cdr3_nt: TGTGCCAGCAGCTCTGGACGCTCGGTATACGAGCAGTACTTC
cdr3_aa: CASSSGRSVYEQYF

j_call: TRBJ2-3
clone_size: NA
d_call: NA
v_call: TRBV2
cdr3_nt: TGTGCCAGCAGAGACCGACCCAACACAGATACGCAGTATTTT
cdr3_aa: CASRDRPNTDTQYF

j_call: TRBJ2-1
clone_size: once
d_call: NA
v_call: TRBV27
cdr3_nt: TGTGCCAGCAGTTTTGACCTCCCTAACTTTGCGTTGACAGGTCATAATGAGCAGTTCTTC
cdr3_aa: CASSFDLPNFALTGHNEQFF

j_call: TRBJ1-2
clone_size: NA
d_call: NA
v_call: TRBV4-2
cdr3_nt: TGTGCCAGCAGCCCCTCGGGGGACCACTATGGCTACACCTTC
cdr3_aa: CASSPSGDHYGYTF

j_call: TRBJ1-5
clone_size: NA
d_call: NA
v_call: TRBV4-1
cdr3_nt: TGCGCCAGCAGCCAAGAGAGCCAGGGGAAGCGGCCCCAGCATTTT
cdr3_aa: CASSQESQGKRPQHF

j_call: TRBJ1-4
clone_size: NA
d_call: NA
v_call: TRBV5-1
cdr3_nt: TGCGCCAGCAGCTTGGGAGTGTTGACAGCTGCAACTAGTGAAAAACTGTTTTTT
cdr3_aa: CASSLGVLTAATSEKLFF

j_call: TRBJ1-6
clone_size: few
d_call: NA
v_call: TRBV19
cdr3_nt: TGTGCCACCTCGGGGGGGACCTTCGGGTCACCCCTCCACTTT
cdr3_aa: CATSGGTFGSPLHF

j_call: TRBJ1-5
clone_size: NA
d_call: NA
v_call: TRBV10-3
cdr3_nt: TGTGCCATCAGTGAGTCGTTACAAAGCAATCAGCCCCAGCATTTT
cdr3_aa: CAISESLQSNQPQHF

j_call: TRBJ2-1
clone_size: few
d_call: NA
v_call: TRBV20-1
cdr3_nt: TGCAGTGCTAGGGGGCTTCCTGAGCAGTTCTTC
cdr3_aa: CSARGLPEQFF

j_call: TRBJ2-2
clone_size: few
d_call: TRBD2
v_call: TRBV10-3
cdr3_nt: TGTGCCATCAGTGAGCGGGAGGGCACCGGGGAGCTGTTTTTT
cdr3_aa: CAISEREGTGELFF

j_call: TRBJ1-2
clone_size: NA
d_call: TRBD1
v_call: TRBV5-6
cdr3_nt: TGTGCCAGCAGCCCCTCCTTGACAGGGGCCTATGGCTACACCTTC
cdr3_aa: CASSPSLTGAYGYTF

j_call: TRBJ2-2
clone_size: NA
d_call: NA
v_call: TRBV5-6
cdr3_nt: TGTGCCAGCAGCTTGCTCGGGGCAACAGGGTTCACCGGGGAGCTGTTTTTT
cdr3_aa: CASSLLGATGFTGELFF

j_call: TRBJ1-2
clone_size: once
d_call: TRBD1
v_call: TRBV29-1
cdr3_nt: TGCAGCGTTGACCGTTCTCGTAGCGATACAGGGGACTATGGCTACACCTTC
cdr3_aa: CSVDRSRSDTGDYGYTF

j_call: TRBJ1-5
clone_size: NA
d_call: TRBD1
v_call: TRBV7-8
cdr3_nt: TGTGCCAGTTCCGACAGGGGCGGTAGCAATCAGCCCCAGCATTTT
cdr3_aa: CASSDRGGSNQPQHF

j_call: TRBJ2-1
clone_size: NA
d_call: TRBD2
v_call: TRBV10-3
cdr3_nt: TGTGCCATCAGTGAGACCCTAGCGGGAATGGGGTACAATGAGCAGTTCTTC
cdr3_aa: CAISETLAGMGYNEQFF

j_call: TRBJ1-1
clone_size: few
d_call: NA
v_call: TRBV18
cdr3_nt: TGTGCCAGCTCACAGACCGAGGGCACTGAAGCTTTCTTT
cdr3_aa: CASSQTEGTEAFF

j_call: TRBJ1-2
clone_size: few
d_call: TRBD1
v_call: TRBV10-2
cdr3_nt: TGCGCCAGCAGTGGGACAGGGGGTATTAACTATGGCTACACCTTC
cdr3_aa: CASSGTGGINYGYTF

j_call: TRBJ1-5
clone_size: NA
d_call: NA
v_call: TRBV18
cdr3_nt: TGTGCCAGCTCACCACCAGGATCCCGGCCCCAGCATTTT
cdr3_aa: CASSPPGSRPQHF

j_call: TRBJ1-5
clone_size: NA
d_call: NA
v_call: TRBV6-6
cdr3_nt: TGTGCCAGCAGCCTACCAGTTACGAGCCAGCCCCAGCATTTT
cdr3_aa: CASSLPVTSQPQHF

j_call: TRBJ2-4
clone_size: once
d_call: NA
v_call: TRBV2
cdr3_nt: TGTGCCAGCGTGGCGGACCTAGCCAAAAACATTCAGTACTTC
cdr3_aa: CASVADLAKNIQYF

j_call: TRBJ2-1
clone_size: NA
d_call: NA
v_call: TRBV7-2
cdr3_nt: TGTGCCAGCAGCTCCCAGCGCACTACTAGAGAGCAGTTCTTC
cdr3_aa: CASSSQRTTREQFF

j_call: TRBJ2-7
clone_size: once
d_call: TRBD2
v_call: TRBV19
cdr3_nt: TGTGCCAGTAGTATCGGACTAGCCTCTATCTACGAGCAGTACTTC
cdr3_aa: CASSIGLASIYEQYF

j_call: TRBJ2-2
clone_size: NA
d_call: NA
v_call: TRBV7-8
cdr3_nt: TGTGCCAGCAGCTTATCGGACTCAAACACCGGGGAGCTGTTTTTT
cdr3_aa: CASSLSDSNTGELFF

j_call: TRBJ2-2
clone_size: NA
d_call: NA
v_call: TRBV6-1
cdr3_nt: TGTGCCAGCAGTGGACTGAACACCGGGGAGCTGTTTTTT
cdr3_aa: CASSGLNTGELFF

j_call: TRBJ1-2
clone_size: NA
d_call: NA
v_call: TRBV10-3
cdr3_nt: TGTGCCACCCTCTGGGGGGGAGGAGTGAGCTATGGCTACACCTTC
cdr3_aa: CATLWGGGVSYGYTF

j_call: TRBJ2-5
clone_size: NA
d_call: NA
v_call: TRBV15
cdr3_nt: TGTGCCACCAGCAGACCCCCCCAAGAGACCCAGTACTTC
cdr3_aa: CATSRPPQETQYF

j_call: TRBJ1-3
clone_size: NA
d_call: NA
v_call: TRBV5-8
cdr3_nt: TGTGCCAGCAGCTTGGACGGGACGGTCCCGAACACCATATATTTT
cdr3_aa: CASSLDGTVPNTIYF

j_call: TRBJ2-5
clone_size: NA
d_call: NA
v_call: TRBV6-1
cdr3_nt: TGTGCCAGCAGTGAAGTAGGAGAGACCCAGTACTTC
cdr3_aa: CASSEVGETQYF

j_call: TRBJ1-5
clone_size: once
d_call: TRBD1
v_call: TRBV28
cdr3_nt: TGTGCCAGCACGCCAGGCGGGGACAGGGATAATCAGCCCCAGCATTTT
cdr3_aa: CASTPGGDRDNQPQHF

j_call: TRBJ1-2
clone_size: few
d_call: NA
v_call: TRBV6-5
cdr3_nt: TGTGCCAGCAAACTACCACAGGGCTACGGCTACACCTTC
cdr3_aa: CASKLPQGYGYTF

j_call: TRBJ1-2
clone_size: NA
d_call: TRBD1
v_call: TRBV2
cdr3_nt: TGTGCCAGCAGAGCTGACAGGGGGGTTAACTATGGCTACACCTTC
cdr3_aa: CASRADRGVNYGYTF

j_call: TRBJ2-3
clone_size: NA
d_call: TRBD2
v_call: TRBV6-4
cdr3_nt: TGTGCCAGCATCAGCGGGGGGGCGGAAGATACGCAGTATTTT
cdr3_aa: CASISGGAEDTQYF

j_call: TRBJ2-2
clone_size: NA
d_call: NA
v_call: TRBV27
cdr3_nt: TGTGCCAGCAGTGTAGGGCTCGTAAGCGGGGAGCTGTTTTTT
cdr3_aa: CASSVGLVSGELFF

j_call: TRBJ2-2
clone_size: NA
d_call: TRBD2
v_call: TRBV7-8
cdr3_nt: TGTGCCAGCAGCTTAGCAGCACTAGCGGGGTACACCGGGGAGCTGTTTTTT
cdr3_aa: CASSLAALAGYTGELFF

j_call: TRBJ1-5
clone_size: once
d_call: TRBD1
v_call: TRBV9
cdr3_nt: TGTGCCAGCAGCTTAGGGTGGGACAGGAAAAATCAGCCCCAGCATTTT
cdr3_aa: CASSLGWDRKNQPQHF

j_call: TRBJ2-7
clone_size: NA
d_call: NA
v_call: TRBV15
cdr3_nt: TGTGCCACCAGCAGAGATTCAGGCAGGGCCGGCTACGAGCAGTACTTC
cdr3_aa: CATSRDSGRAGYEQYF

j_call: TRBJ2-2
clone_size: NA
d_call: NA
v_call: TRBV2
cdr3_nt: TGTGCCAGCAGTCCCTACAGTTCTGGAACCGGGGAGCTGTTTTTT
cdr3_aa: CASSPYSSGTGELFF

j_call: TRBJ1-5
clone_size: NA
d_call: NA
v_call: TRBV6-1
cdr3_nt: TGTGCCAGCAGTTCCTATAGCAATCAGCCCCAGCATTTT
cdr3_aa: CASSSYSNQPQHF

j_call: TRBJ2-3
clone_size: NA
d_call: NA
v_call: TRBV6-5
cdr3_nt: TGTGCCAGCAGTTACTCGAGGGGTAACACAGATACGCAGTATTTT
cdr3_aa: CASSYSRGNTDTQYF

j_call: TRBJ2-2
clone_size: NA
d_call: TRBD2
v_call: TRBV27
cdr3_nt: TGTGCCAGCAACCCCCCGGCGGGGGGGCCGTATGCCGGGGAGCTGTTTTTT
cdr3_aa: CASNPPAGGPYAGELFF

j_call: TRBJ1-2
clone_size: NA
d_call: NA
v_call: TRBV18
cdr3_nt: TGTGCCAGCTCCCCCATCCTCGGGAGCGACTATGGCTACACCTTC
cdr3_aa: CASSPILGSDYGYTF